The 11 T cell receptor beta chains listed next were all sequenced from one sample in a study of blood T cell repertoires in COVID-19. This table comes from immunoSEQ multiplex PCR, and its TCRdb copy is limited to in-frame clones, with some not included. The repertoire holds roughly 350,000 clones, with roughly 90% as singletons. Specimen: PBMCs or T cells enriched from blood (not recorded which). The receptors derive from a woman aged 25 to 45 who had recovered from COVID-19.

Comments on this clone: Other DNA sequences in this sample translate to the same CDR3. J is TRBJ1-5 and V is TRBV7-2; D call uncertain. Looked up from germline, CDR1 is SGHTA and CDR2 is FQGNSA. The V end was cut by 5 bases, the J end by 0 bases, with 8 bases between. This CDR3 is 14 amino acids long. The CDR3 nucleotides read TGTGCCAGCAGCCCAGGATATAGCAATCAGCCCCAGCATTTT. This gives the protein CASSPGYSNQPQHF.

The chain recombines TRBV10-3 with TRBJ1-2; 7 nucleotides agree with TRBD1. Germline assignment: CDR1 ENHRY and CDR2 SYGVKD. This CDR3 contains 15 residues. The V segment lost 6 bases and the J segment 3 bases; nucleotides outside the gene matches: 10. CDR3 sequence: CAIRPGTEKDYGYTF. The CDR3 DNA sequence: TGTGCCATCAGACCCGGGACAGAGAAGGACTATGGCTACACCTTC.

Ten or more counts support this clone. The V gene is TRBV7-9, the J gene TRBJ1-5; D gene ambiguous. CDR3 size: 15 residues. The germline V gene encodes CDR1 SEHNR and CDR2 FQNEAQ (reference sequence). V was pared by 2 bases and J by 5 bases, with 13 bases between. Here the CDR3 DNA reads TGTGCCAGCAGCTTAATGGGCGCCGCTGATCAGCCCCAGCATTTT. Its translation is CASSLMGAADQPQHF.

This chain connects TRBV27 to TRBJ2-1, with D perhaps matching TRBD1 (6 bases). V was clipped by 6 bases and J by 10 bases, with 13 bases between them. The CDR3 is 12 amino acids. Germline CDR1 and CDR2: MNHEY and SMNVEV (reference sequence). CDR3 sequence reads: CASRSQGNEQFF. For the CDR3, the DNA is TGTGCCAGCAGAAGTCAGGGGAACGAGCAGTTCTTC.

The genes are TRBV2 and TRBJ2-7; D gene ambiguous. The CDR3 is 13 residues long. V was pared by 1 base and J by 3 bases, with 7 bases between. The germline CDR1 and CDR2 sequences are SNHLY and FYNNEI. The CDR3 reads CASSEGADYEQYF. CDR3 DNA: TGTGCCAGCAGTGAAGGGGCAGACTACGAGCAGTACTTC.

Notes on this clone: This CDR3 is also generated by other DNA sequences in the sample. As DNA, the CDR3 is TGTGCCAGCAGTTCAGCAGGGGGCCCCTACGAGCAGTACTTC. As protein: CASSSAGGPYEQYF. The genes are TRBV6-5 and TRBJ2-7; 8 bases fit TRBD1. This CDR3 has 14 residues. Germline CDR1 and CDR2: MNHEY and SVGAGI. The J segment lost 2 bases and the V segment lost 4 bases, leaving 4 bases of the junction unmatched.

The genes are TRBV6-5 and TRBJ1-2; 8 positions match TRBD1. From germline, CDR1 is MNHEY and CDR2 SVGAGI. Germline trimming cut 0 bases from V and 3 bases from J; bases unmatched to any gene: 6. The CDR3 covers 16 residues. CDR3 DNA sequence: TGTGCCAGCAGTTACTCGATTGGACAGGGCCACTATGGCTACACCTTC. It translates to CASSYSIGQGHYGYTF.

The CDR3 spells CAISEFRQGAGNEQFF. CDR3 DNA: TGTGCCATCAGTGAGTTTCGACAGGGGGCTGGCAATGAGCAGTTCTTC. The rearrangement uses TRBV10-3 and TRBJ2-1; TRBD1 matches at 10 bases. Germline values: CDR1 ENHRY, CDR2 SYGVKD. This CDR3 has 16 residues. The trim removed 1 base at V and 6 bases at J, leaving 6 bases unmatched.

The V call is TRBV29-1, the J call TRBJ2-3, with D possibly being TRBD2 (6 bases). This CDR3 is built from 15 residues. V lost 6 bases, J lost 0 bases, and 16 bases lay in between. Germline loops: CDR1 SQVTM, CDR2 ANQGSEA. The CDR3 nucleotides are TGCAGCGTCGCACTAACCGGGACTAGCACAGATACGCAGTATTTT. Protein: CSVALTGTSTDTQYF.

In nucleotides, the CDR3 is TGTGCCAGTAGTATAGTTTTCGAGAGGGAGCCCCAGCATTTT. Protein product: CASSIVFEREPQHF. The chain has TRBV19 and TRBJ1-5; D gene uncertain. Germline V gene data show CDR1 as LNHDA and CDR2 as SQIVND (reference sequence). CDR3 length: 14 amino acids. V lost 1 base and J 8 bases, leaving 12 bases between the germline ends.

The chain couples TRBV19 to TRBJ1-5; TRBD1 matches at 7 bases. Losses at the gene ends were 8 bases for V and 0 bases for J; bases not matched to a gene: 7. Germline CDR1 LNHDA, CDR2 SQIVND (reference sequence). The CDR3 is 15 amino acids. CDR3 in amino acids: CASSGTADSNQPQHF. Here the CDR3 DNA reads TGTGCCAGTTCCGGGACAGCCGATAGCAATCAGCCCCAGCATTTT.